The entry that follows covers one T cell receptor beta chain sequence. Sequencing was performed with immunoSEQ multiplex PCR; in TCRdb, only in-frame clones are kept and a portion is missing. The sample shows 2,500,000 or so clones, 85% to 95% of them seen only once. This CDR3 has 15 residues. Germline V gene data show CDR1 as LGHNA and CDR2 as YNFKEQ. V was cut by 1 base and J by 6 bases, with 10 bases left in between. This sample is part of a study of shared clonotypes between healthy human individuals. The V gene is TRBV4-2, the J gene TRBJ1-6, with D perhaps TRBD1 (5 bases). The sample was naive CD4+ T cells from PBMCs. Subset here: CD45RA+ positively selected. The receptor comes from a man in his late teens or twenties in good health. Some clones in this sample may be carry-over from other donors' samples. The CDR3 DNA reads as TGTGCCAGCAGCCAAGGAGGGGCTGGTAATTCACCCCTCCACTTT. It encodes CASSQGGAGNSPLHF.